The 31 T cell receptor beta chains below all came from one sample that was sequenced in a study of T cells after yellow fever vaccination. TCRdb re-called the 5' RACE reads with MiXCR, one entry per CDR3 protein. The sample lists hundreds of thousands of distinct CDR3 sequences; about 17% were seen once. The specimen was PBMCs, collected before the yellow fever booster vaccination. The receptor set was obtained from a man aged 18 to 29 who received the YFV17D yellow fever vaccine.

This chain uses TRBV4-3 with TRBJ2-2, with D possibly being TRBD2 (7 bases). In germline, CDR1 is LGHNA, CDR2 YSLEER. Deletions cut 4 bases from V and 5 bases from J, with 20 bases between. CDR3 length: 17 residues. The CDR3: CASSPIIEGGLTGELFF. The CDR3 coding sequence is TGCGCCAGCAGCCCAATAATTGAGGGGGGGCTTACCGGGGAGCTGTTTTTT.

The chain uses TRBV7-9 and TRBJ2-1; TRBD2 matches 10 bases. Germline values: CDR1 SEHNR, CDR2 FQNEAQ (reference sequence). The CDR3 is made up of 14 amino acids. The J segment lost 8 bases and the V segment lost 5 bases, leaving 6 bases of the junction unmatched. CDR3 bases: TGTGCCAGCAGCCATAGCGGGGGGAACGATGAGCAGTTCTTC. Translating gives CASSHSGGNDEQFF. Together with reference TRBV7-9 and TRBJ2-1, the CDR3 gives the full variable domain: DTGVSQNPRHKITKRGQNVTFRCDPISEHNRLYWYRQTLGQGPEFLTYFQNEAQLEKSRLLSDRFSAERPKGSFSTLEIQRTEQGDSAMYLCASSHSGGNDEQFFGPGTRLTVL.

The V and J genes are TRBV28 and TRBJ2-4; D uncertain. CDR1 and CDR2 from the germline V gene are MDHEN and SYDVKM. CDR3 length: 11 amino acids. V lost 3 bases to trimming and J lost 9 bases, with 6 bases between them. CDR3 DNA sequence: TGTGCCAGCAGTTTCCGGAGCATTCAGTACTTC. Protein product: CASSFRSIQYF.

Only a few counts were recorded for this clonotype. This rearrangement joins TRBV7-2 to TRBJ1-1, with 9 positions matching TRBD1. The germline V gene encodes CDR1 SGHTA and CDR2 FQGNSA. This CDR3 comprises 15 residues. V shed 2 bases and J 1 base; nucleotides not matched to a gene: 2. This CDR3 is CASSLLGQGNTEAFF. In DNA, the CDR3 is TGTGCCAGCAGCTTATTGGGACAGGGGAACACTGAAGCTTTCTTT.

The rearrangement joins TRBV28 to TRBJ1-3; 9 positions agree with TRBD1. Losses at the gene ends were 8 bases for V and 8 bases for J; bases not matched to a gene: 10. Germline lookup yields CDR1 MDHEN and CDR2 SYDVKM. The CDR3 extends over 14 amino acids. The CDR3 is CASQDRGLLDTIYF. CDR3 nucleotides: TGTGCCAGCCAGGACAGGGGTCTTCTGGACACCATATATTTT. The entire variable domain, with the rest obtained from reference TRBV28 and TRBJ1-3, is as follows: DVKVTQSSRYLVKRTGEKVFLECVQDMDHENMFWYRQDPGLGLRLIYFSYDVKMKEKGDIPEGYSVSREKKERFSLILESASTNQTSMYLCASQDRGLLDTIYFGEGSWLTVV.

In its sample, this clonotype was seen a few times. The genes are TRBV5-1 and TRBJ2-5; D ambiguous. V was shortened by 2 bases and J by 1 base, with 9 bases between the two germline ends. The CDR3 has 14 residues. Germline V gene data show CDR1 as SGHRS and CDR2 as YFSETQ. The chain's CDR3 is CASSFLTSQETQYF. The CDR3 DNA reads TGCGCCAGCAGCTTTTTGACCAGCCAAGAGACCCAGTACTTC.

J is TRBJ2-7 and V is TRBV7-2, with D possibly being TRBD1 (6 bases). CDR1 is SGHTA and CDR2 is FQGNSA in the germline V gene. The CDR3 has 14 amino acids. V was pared by 6 bases and J by 1 base, with 13 bases between. CDR3 loop: CASSPMDSSYEQYF. The CDR3 bases are TGTGCCAGCAGTCCGATGGACAGTTCCTACGAGCAGTACTTC.

This chain uses TRBV12-3 or TRBV12-4 with TRBJ2-3, with D perhaps given as TRBD1 or TRBD2 (6 bases each). There are 15 residues in the CDR3. V was pared by 6 bases and J by 4 bases, with 17 bases between. Here the CDR3 DNA reads TGTGCCAGCAGAAGCATTCGGGGGCGGTCAGATACGCAGTATTTT. This translates into CASRSIRGRSDTQYF.

J is TRBJ1-2 and V is TRBV4-3; TRBD1 matches at 7 bases. CDR1 and CDR2 (germline): LGHNA, YSLEER. V trimming: 3 bases; J trimming: 6 bases; junction bases outside the gene matches: 16. This CDR3 is 17 amino acids long. CDR3 residues: CASSQEVIDRADHGYTF. Written as DNA, the CDR3 is TGCGCCAGCAGCCAGGAGGTGATAGACAGGGCCGACCATGGCTACACCTTC.

The chain links TRBV25-1 to TRBJ2-1, with 9 nucleotides matching TRBD1. After removal of 4 bases from V and 8 bases from J, the junction contained 12 bases not matched to a gene. From germline, CDR1 is MGHDK and CDR2 SYGVNS. CDR3 length equals 16 residues. CDR3 DNA sequence: TGTGCCAGCAGTGCCACACAGGGGGCAAATAGGGATGAGCAGTTCTTC. Translating it yields CASSATQGANRDEQFF.

This clonotype was recorded many times. V is TRBV10-3 and J is TRBJ2-5; tentatively, D is TRBD1 (6 bases). Trimming removed 6 bases from V and 1 base from J, with 9 bases in between. Germline assignment: CDR1 ENHRY and CDR2 SYGVKD. The CDR3 totals 13 residues. CDR3 bases: TGTGCCATCAGCCAGGGGCCCCAAGAGACCCAGTACTTC. This encodes CAISQGPQETQYF.

This clonotype has at least ten counts. The chain uses TRBV5-6 and TRBJ1-2; D is uncertain. CDR1 SGHDT and CDR2 YYEEEE come from the germline V gene. Trimming cost V 3 bases and J 5 bases, with 8 bases left between them. CDR3 length: 12 residues. CDR3 sequence (DNA): TGTGCCAGCAGCTCCGGTGGATATGGCTACACCTTC. As protein: CASSSGGYGYTF. The variable domain in full, with the rest retrieved from reference TRBV5-6 and TRBJ1-2, is DAGVTQSPTHLIKTRGQQVTLRCSPKSGHDTVSWYQQALGQGPQFIFQYYEEEERQRGNFPDRFSGHQFPNYSSELNVNALLLGDSALYLCASSSGGYGYTFGSGTRLTVV.

The sample holds a few counts of this clonotype. V is TRBV12-3 or TRBV12-4 and J is TRBJ2-2; 8 nucleotides agree with TRBD2. J lost 1 base, V lost 7 bases, and 8 bases had no gene match. CDR3 size: 16 residues. The CDR3 DNA follows: TGTGCCAGCAATCGTCTACTAGCGGTGAACACCGGGGAGCTGTTTTTT. Translated: CASNRLLAVNTGELFF.

This clonotype showed up just a few times. The V call is TRBV7-2, the J call TRBJ2-7, with 11 bases matching TRBD2. The CDR3 contains 15 residues. Germline values: CDR1 SGHTA, CDR2 FQGNSA. Trimming removed 5 bases from V and 1 base from J; junction bases left unmatched: 4. The DNA for the CDR3 is TGTGCCAGCAGCCTCATAGCGGGGGGGTCCTACGAGCAGTACGTC. Translated, it gives CASSLIAGGSYEQYV.

Regarding this clonotype: A junction boundary mismatches the germline segment, possibly from a read error. J is TRBJ2-1 and V is TRBV7-7; D is ambiguous. The length of the CDR3 is 13 residues. CDR1 and CDR2 (germline): SSHAT, FNYEAQ (reference sequence). In nucleotides, the CDR3 is TGTGCTAGCAGCTTAGATCGCCGCGGTGAGCAGTTCTTC. Translated: CASSLDRRGEQFF.

This clonotype has just a few counts. V is TRBV7-9 and J is TRBJ1-4; 7 bases map to TRBD1. This CDR3 spans 13 amino acids. J lost 7 bases, V lost 3 bases, and 2 bases had no gene match. Germline CDR1 reads SEHNR; CDR2 reads FQNEAQ (reference sequence). This CDR3 reads CASSLTGIEKLFF. The CDR3, as DNA: TGTGCCAGCAGCTTGACAGGGATTGAAAAACTGTTTTTT.

The chain recombines TRBV2 with TRBJ2-5; the D gene is possibly TRBD2 (7 bases). Germline CDR1 is SNHLY and CDR2 is FYNNEI. V was cut by 7 bases and J by 1 base, with 16 bases left in between. The CDR3 has 15 residues. CDR3 nucleotides: TGTGCCAGCAAAAAACAGGGAGGGCTCCAAGAGACCCAGTACTTC. Amino acids: CASKKQGGLQETQYF.

This chain connects TRBV5-1 to TRBJ2-2, with 7 bases lining up with TRBD1. This CDR3 contains 16 residues. In germline, CDR1 is SGHRS, CDR2 YFSETQ. V trimming: 0 bases; J trimming: 5 bases; junction bases outside the gene matches: 7. CDR3 in amino acids: CASSLESRGRTGELFF. CDR3 DNA sequence: TGCGCCAGCAGCTTGGAATCGAGGGGGCGGACCGGGGAGCTGTTTTTT. The full variable domain, in which reference TRBV5-1 and TRBJ2-2 provide the parts outside the CDR3, is KAGVTQTPRYLIKTRGQQVTLSCSPISGHRSVSWYQQTPGQGLQFLFEYFSETQRNKGNFPGRFSGRQFSNSRSEMNVSTLELGDSALYLCASSLESRGRTGELFFGEGSRLTVL.

The V gene is TRBV5-1, the J gene TRBJ2-1; no clear D. Germline values: CDR1 SGHRS, CDR2 YFSETQ. V lost 5 bases, J lost 4 bases, and 10 bases lay in between. There are 13 residues in the CDR3. As DNA, the CDR3 is TGCGCCAGCAGAGGTGAGCTTTACAATGAGCAGTTCTTC. The encoded protein is CASRGELYNEQFF.

The chain employs TRBV7-2 and TRBJ1-3; D is undetermined. Trimming took off 0 bases at V and 4 bases at J, with 16 bases between the two ends. The CDR3 contains 17 residues. Germline assignment: CDR1 SGHTA and CDR2 FQGNSA. The CDR3 sequence: CASSLAPPGGGGNTIYF. DNA of the CDR3: TGTGCCAGCAGCTTAGCCCCACCTGGTGGAGGAGGAAACACCATATATTTT.

The rearrangement joins TRBV18 to TRBJ1-3; D is unresolved. The CDR3 sequence is 13 residues long. Germline V gene data show CDR1 as KGHSH and CDR2 as LQKENI. With 5 bases removed from V and 4 bases from J, the gap between germline ends came to 9 bases. The CDR3 DNA follows: TGTGCCAGCTCAATGGAGGCCGGAAACACCATATATTTT. Translation gives CASSMEAGNTIYF.

The V and J genes are TRBV29-1 and TRBJ2-3; 7 bases agree with TRBD2. Per the germline V gene, CDR1 is SQVTM and CDR2 is ANQGSEA. The junction had 7 bases not matched to a gene; V was cut back by 5 bases and J by 5 bases. The CDR3 runs 13 residues. The DNA for the CDR3 is TGCAGCGTTAGGCGGGGGTCGGAAGATACGCAGTATTTT. It translates to CSVRRGSEDTQYF.

The chain carries TRBV24-1 and TRBJ2-2, with 9 bases that match TRBD1. With V trimmed by 2 bases and J by 4 bases, 4 bases remained unmatched. The germline V gene encodes CDR1 KGHDR and CDR2 SFDVKD. The CDR3 length is 16 residues. DNA for the CDR3: TGTGCCACCAGTGATTGGATGGGACAGGGCACCGGGGAGCTGTTTTTT. Protein sequence: CATSDWMGQGTGELFF.

This clonotype occurred many times. The V gene is TRBV7-3, the J gene TRBJ2-1, with 9 bases fitting TRBD2. With V trimmed by 2 bases and J by 0 bases, 2 bases remained unmatched. CDR3 length equals 16 residues. Germline-derived CDR1 and CDR2 are SGHTA and FQGTGA. The CDR3 nucleotides read TGTGCCAGCAGCTTACTAGCGGGGAGCTCCTACAATGAGCAGTTCTTC. This codes for CASSLLAGSSYNEQFF.

This clonotype was seen a few times. The chain recombines TRBV28 with TRBJ1-1; TRBD1 might be the D (5 bases). Trimming pared 7 bases from V and 5 bases from J, leaving 11 bases between. Looked up from germline, CDR1 is MDHEN and CDR2 is SYDVKM. This CDR3 has 12 residues. The CDR3 coding sequence is TGTGCCAGCATAGGGACGAAGACTGAAGCTTTCTTT. Protein: CASIGTKTEAFF.

The CDR3 sequence is CASSTGQPGSYEQYF. Written as DNA, the CDR3 is TGTGCCAGCAGTACTGGACAGCCGGGTAGTTACGAGCAGTACTTC. The V gene is TRBV6-2 or TRBV6-3, the J gene TRBJ2-7, with D possibly matching TRBD1 (6 bases). The V and J ends lost 5 bases and 4 bases respectively, with 18 bases between them. Germline CDR1 is MNHEY and CDR2 is SVGEGT. The CDR3 has 15 amino acids.

This clonotype was seen only a few times. This sequence joins TRBV7-3 and TRBJ2-2; D is perhaps TRBD2 (5 bases). The CDR3 extends over 13 amino acids. Trimming removed 2 bases from V and 7 bases from J, with 8 bases in between. CDR1 is SGHTA and CDR2 is FQGTGA in the germline V gene. CDR3 region: CASSLVRDGELFF. The CDR3 nucleotides are TGTGCCAGCAGCTTAGTTCGGGACGGGGAGCTGTTTTTT.

This clonotype was picked up one time. V is TRBV5-1 and J is TRBJ1-2; D ambiguous. The CDR3 is made up of 13 amino acids. V lost 0 bases and J lost 3, with 6 bases in between. CDR1 is SGHRS and CDR2 is YFSETQ in the germline V gene. CDR3 sequence (DNA): TGCGCCAGCAGCTTGGTCACGGACTATGGCTACACCTTC. Protein: CASSLVTDYGYTF.

V and J are TRBV4-1 and TRBJ2-5; the match to TRBD1 covers 10 bases. The CDR3 length is 19 residues. CDR1 and CDR2 (germline): MGHRA, YSYEKL. V shed 1 base, J shed 1 base, and the junction held 12 bases outside the gene matches. The CDR3 here is CASSQAITGTGDGQETQYF. The CDR3 DNA reads as TGCGCCAGCAGCCAAGCGATCACCGGGACAGGGGATGGCCAAGAGACCCAGTACTTC.

The rearrangement links TRBV12-3 or TRBV12-4 to TRBJ2-5, with 9 bases lining up with TRBD1. V was clipped by 6 bases and J by 4 bases; unmatched bases: 9. This CDR3 is 15 amino acids long. In DNA form, the CDR3 reads TGTGCCAGCAGGTCCCGGGACAGGGTTCGAGAGACCCAGTACTTC. Residues: CASRSRDRVRETQYF.

This clonotype occurred a few times. The CDR3 sequence is CASSQNLQGRDAEAFF. The CDR3 bases are TGCGCCAGCAGCCAAAACCTACAGGGGCGTGATGCTGAAGCTTTCTTT. This sequence joins TRBV5-1 and TRBJ1-1, with 7 bases aligning to TRBD1. Germline CDR1 SGHRS, CDR2 YFSETQ. After removal of 4 bases from V and 6 bases from J, the junction contained 15 bases not matched to a gene. The CDR3 is 16 residues long. Using reference TRBV5-1 and TRBJ1-1 for the parts outside the CDR3, the full variable domain is KAGVTQTPRYLIKTRGQQVTLSCSPISGHRSVSWYQQTPGQGLQFLFEYFSETQRNKGNFPGRFSGRQFSNSRSEMNVSTLELGDSALYLCASSQNLQGRDAEAFFGQGTRLTVV.